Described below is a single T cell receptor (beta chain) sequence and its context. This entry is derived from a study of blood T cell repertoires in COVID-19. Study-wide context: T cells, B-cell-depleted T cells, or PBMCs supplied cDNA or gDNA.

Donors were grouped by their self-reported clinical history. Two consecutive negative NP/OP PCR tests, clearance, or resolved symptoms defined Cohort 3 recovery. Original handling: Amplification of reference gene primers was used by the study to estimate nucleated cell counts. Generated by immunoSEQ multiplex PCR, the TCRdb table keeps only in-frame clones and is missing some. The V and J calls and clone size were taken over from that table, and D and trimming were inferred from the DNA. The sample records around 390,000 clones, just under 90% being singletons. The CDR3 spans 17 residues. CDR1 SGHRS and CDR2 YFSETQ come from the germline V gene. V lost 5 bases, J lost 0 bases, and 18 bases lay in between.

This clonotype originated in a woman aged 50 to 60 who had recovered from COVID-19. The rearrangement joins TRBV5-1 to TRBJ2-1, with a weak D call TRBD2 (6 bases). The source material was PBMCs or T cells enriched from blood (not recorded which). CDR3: CASRQRGGGASYNEQFF. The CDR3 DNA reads TGCGCCAGCAGACAGAGGGGTGGAGGGGCCTCCTACAATGAGCAGTTCTTC.